A selection of T cell receptor beta chains follows, all from one sample in a study of radiation and T cells in renal cell carcinoma. The table came from immunoSEQ multiplex PCR; TCRdb's copy has only in-frame clones and leaves some out. The sample holds 15,000 to 20,000 clones, 45% to 65% seen once. Sequencing was performed on tumor tissue, taken from a patient whose treatment was nephrectomy without radiotherapy. The receptors were gathered from a man in his forties with renal cell carcinoma. Both conserved end residues are part of each CDR3. The order of the fields is D gene, V gene, clone size, J gene, CDR3 protein, CDR3 DNA. D genes are given only for firm matches. Not all rows give a size; the values are once, few, many and, for expanded clones, a class.

>-|TRBV6-1|few|TRBJ1-4
CASRPGTATNEKLFF
TGTGCCAGCAGACCCGGGACCGCAACTAATGAAAAACTGTTTTTT
>TRBD2|TRBV4-2|-|TRBJ2-1
CASSQANGGGAYNEQFF
TGTGCCAGCAGCCAAGCGAACGGCGGGGGGGCCTACAATGAGCAGTTCTTC
>TRBD2|TRBV7-9|-|TRBJ2-5
CASSSIAGEKTQYF
TGTGCCAGCAGCTCAATAGCGGGGGAAAAGACCCAGTACTTC
>TRBD1|TRBV18|few|TRBJ1-1
CASSEGARTEAFF
TGTGCCAGCTCAGAGGGGGCGCGCACTGAAGCTTTCTTT
>-|TRBV28|-|TRBJ2-5
CASSLPGAETQYF
TGTGCCAGCAGTCTCCCGGGAGCGGAGACCCAGTACTTC
>TRBD1|TRBV9|-|TRBJ2-5
CASSVGSRGSRRETQYF
TGTGCCAGCAGCGTAGGATCCAGGGGGTCTAGGCGGGAGACCCAGTACTTC
>-|TRBV30|-|TRBJ1-2
CAWVAVSGGIYGYTF
TGTGCCTGGGTGGCGGTTTCCGGAGGAATCTATGGCTACACCTTC
>-|TRBV5-1|-|TRBJ1-6
CASSLTGMGHSPLHF
TGCGCCAGCAGCCTCACAGGTATGGGACATTCACCCCTCCACTTT
>-|TRBV5-1|-|TRBJ2-7
CASSLAPPDSYEQYF
TGCGCCAGCAGCTTGGCTCCCCCGGACTCGTACGAGCAGTACTTC
>-|TRBV7-9|few|TRBJ1-1
CASSPAGGNEAFF
TGTGCCAGCAGCCCCGCCGGGGGGAATGAAGCTTTCTTT
>-|TRBV19|-|TRBJ1-3
CATGGDIGNTIYF
TGTGCCACCGGCGGGGACATTGGAAACACCATATATTTT
>-|TRBV6-1|few|TRBJ1-1
CASRGPEASNTEAFF
TGTGCCAGCAGAGGCCCGGAGGCCTCGAACACTGAAGCTTTCTTT
>-|TRBV7-8|-|TRBJ2-2
CASSLGTGRNTGELFF
TGTGCCAGCAGCTTAGGGACGGGGAGGAACACCGGGGAGCTGTTTTTT
>TRBD1|TRBV6-6|few|TRBJ2-1
CASSQGQGRRSEQFF
TGTGCCAGCAGTCAGGGACAGGGACGCCGTAGTGAGCAGTTCTTC
>-|TRBV30|medium-sized|TRBJ1-6
CAWIHKEKIYNSPLHF
TGTGCCTGGATCCACAAGGAGAAAATCTATAATTCACCCCTCCACTTT
>TRBD1|TRBV28|-|TRBJ1-6
CASSESRDSYNSPLHF
TGTGCCAGCAGCGAGTCCAGGGACAGCTATAATTCACCCCTCCACTTT
>-|TRBV6-1|-|TRBJ1-6
CASNRLEDSPLHF
TGTGCCAGCAATCGACTGGAGGATTCACCCCTCCACTTT
>TRBD1|TRBV10-2|-|TRBJ1-4
CASSHDRDSGKLFF
TGCGCCAGCAGTCATGACAGGGATTCTGGAAAACTGTTTTTT
>TRBD1|TRBV5-1|-|TRBJ2-1
CASGTGTGSIEQFF
TGCGCCAGCGGAACCGGGACAGGGTCAATTGAGCAGTTCTTC
>-|TRBV9|few|TRBJ1-1
CASSVGPLGAEAFF
TGTGCCAGCAGCGTAGGACCCCTAGGAGCTGAAGCTTTCTTT
>-|TRBV19|few|TRBJ1-4
CASTTGGLNEKLFF
TGTGCCAGTACCACCGGAGGGCTTAATGAAAAACTGTTTTTT
>-|TRBV6-5|-|TRBJ1-4
CASSFIGSIDEKLFF
TGTGCCAGCAGTTTCATCGGGAGCATCGATGAAAAACTGTTTTTT
>-|TRBV4-2|few|TRBJ1-2
CASSQYEGRRANYGYTF
TGTGCCAGCAGCCAATACGAGGGCAGGAGAGCTAACTATGGCTACACCTTC
>TRBD1|TRBV30|-|TRBJ2-5
CAWGGGQGAFFQETQYF
TGTGCCTGGGGTGGAGGACAGGGGGCATTCTTCCAAGAGACCCAGTACTTC
>-|TRBV11-3|-|TRBJ1-6
CASSFRQRGNSPLHF
TGTGCCAGCAGCTTTAGACAGCGAGGGAATTCACCCCTCCACTTT
>-|TRBV6-6|-|TRBJ2-7
CASSYPGSYEQYF
TGTGCCAGCAGTTACCCAGGGAGCTACGAGCAGTACTTC
>TRBD1|TRBV5-1|once|TRBJ2-6
CASSGDRGLGGANVLTF
TGCGCCAGCAGCGGGGACAGGGGGCTAGGTGGGGCCAACGTCCTGACTTTC
>-|TRBV5-5|-|TRBJ1-4
CASSQLRGSVEKLFF
TGTGCCAGCAGCCAACTACGGGGGTCTGTCGAAAAACTGTTTTTT
>-|TRBV9|-|TRBJ2-5
CASSVEAGGGQETQYF
TGTGCCAGCAGCGTAGAGGCAGGGGGAGGCCAAGAGACCCAGTACTTC
>-|TRBV2|-|TRBJ1-4
CASSERAGNYNEKLFF
TGTGCCAGCAGTGAAAGGGCCGGGAACTATAATGAAAAACTGTTTTTT
>-|TRBV4-3|few|TRBJ2-3
CASSTGISADTQYF
TGCGCCAGCAGTACAGGGATTAGTGCAGATACGCAGTATTTT
>-|TRBV9|-|TRBJ2-2
CASSASGASGELFF
TGTGCCAGCAGCGCCTCCGGGGCGTCCGGGGAGCTGTTTTTT
>TRBD1|TRBV6-6|-|TRBJ2-7
CASSSDRYEQYF
TGTGCCAGCAGTTCGGACAGGTACGAGCAGTACTTC
>-|TRBV29-1|-|TRBJ1-1
CSVAARGMNTEAFF
TGCAGCGTTGCGGCTCGGGGGATGAACACTGAAGCTTTCTTT
>TRBD1|TRBV11-3|-|TRBJ2-3
CAGSRTGSTDTQYF
TGTGCCGGCAGTAGGACAGGGAGCACAGATACGCAGTATTTT
>-|TRBV7-9|-|TRBJ1-4
CASSLVSGTTNEKLFF
TGTGCCAGCAGCTTAGTAAGTGGCACAACTAATGAAAAACTGTTTTTT
>TRBD2|TRBV5-1|few|TRBJ2-1
CASSLAGTYNEQFF
TGCGCCAGCAGCTTAGCGGGGACGTACAATGAGCAGTTCTTC
>-|TRBV2|-|TRBJ2-1
CASEGRNEQFF
TGTGCCAGCGAGGGGCGGAATGAGCAGTTCTTC
>TRBD1|TRBV19|-|TRBJ1-1
CASSADRVNTEAFF
TGTGCCAGTAGTGCCGACAGGGTAAACACTGAAGCTTTCTTT
>-|TRBV4-2|-|TRBJ1-1
CASSQDRGRVVTEAFF
TGTGCCAGCAGCCAAGATAGGGGCAGGGTGGTCACTGAAGCTTTCTTT
>-|TRBV15|once|TRBJ2-4
CATSRDPKNIQYF
TGTGCCACCAGCAGAGATCCCAAAAACATTCAGTACTTC
>-|TRBV25-1|-|TRBJ1-2
CASSEYGGNYGYTF
TGTGCCAGCAGTGAATACGGCGGGAACTATGGCTACACCTTC
>-|TRBV9|-|TRBJ2-7
CASSSSGVGYEQYF
TGTGCCAGCAGCTCCTCCGGGGTTGGATACGAGCAGTACTTC
>-|TRBV29-1|-|TRBJ1-2
CSVEFRGANYGYTF
TGCAGCGTTGAATTTCGGGGGGCAAACTATGGCTACACCTTC
>-|TRBV7-8|-|TRBJ2-2
CASNMGTGELFF
TGTGCCAGCAACATGGGCACCGGGGAGCTGTTTTTT
>TRBD1|TRBV5-1|-|TRBJ2-3
CASRTGGIDTQYF
TGCGCCAGCCGGACAGGGGGCATCGATACGCAGTATTTT
>-|TRBV11-2|-|TRBJ2-2
CASSLVAGLDTGELFF
TGTGCCAGCAGCTTAGTGGCAGGGTTGGACACCGGGGAGCTGTTTTTT
>TRBD1|TRBV28|-|TRBJ1-5
CASSLSQGVYSNQPQHF
TGTGCCAGCAGTTTATCTCAGGGGGTGTATAGCAATCAGCCCCAGCATTTT
>-|TRBV6-5|few|TRBJ2-1
CASSYGGTSYNEQFF
TGTGCCAGCAGTTACGGGGGGACCTCCTACAATGAGCAGTTCTTC
>-|TRBV5-1|once|TRBJ2-7
CASSFQPQTAASYEQYF
TGCGCCAGCAGCTTCCAACCGCAGACAGCCGCTTCCTACGAGCAGTACTTC
>TRBD1|TRBV5-8|-|TRBJ1-5
CASSKGTGAVRQPQHF
TGTGCCAGCAGCAAGGGGACAGGGGCTGTAAGACAGCCCCAGCATTTT
>-|TRBV5-1|once|TRBJ2-3
CASSPLADTQYF
TGCGCCAGCAGCCCCCTGGCAGATACGCAGTATTTT